The present T cell receptor beta chain was sequenced within a study of cytomegalovirus exposure and HLA in healthy donors. Study conclusions and caveats: Altogether, some 170 TCR beta chains were recorded as cytomegalovirus-associated.

Note on this clone: Its matching antigen is unknown.

V lost 3 bases and J 7 bases, leaving 8 bases between the germline ends. Germline V CDR1 and CDR2: SNHLY, FYNNEI. The CDR3 covers 12 residues. Method: immunoSEQ multiplex PCR; TCRdb's copy keeps in-frame clones and lacks some. The sample has more than 250,000 clones, around 90% seen once; the top ten hold 0.95% to 1.5%. These donors were members of the approximately 120-subject validation cohort, a group separate from the approximately 670-subject first cohort. The sample comprised PBMCs. The clonotype comes from a woman under 40 in good health and CMV-seropositive. The chain joins TRBV2 to TRBJ2-3; D is uncertain. The CDR3 DNA reads as TGTGCCAGCAGTGATGAGGAATATACGCAGTATTTT. This codes for CASSDEEYTQYF.